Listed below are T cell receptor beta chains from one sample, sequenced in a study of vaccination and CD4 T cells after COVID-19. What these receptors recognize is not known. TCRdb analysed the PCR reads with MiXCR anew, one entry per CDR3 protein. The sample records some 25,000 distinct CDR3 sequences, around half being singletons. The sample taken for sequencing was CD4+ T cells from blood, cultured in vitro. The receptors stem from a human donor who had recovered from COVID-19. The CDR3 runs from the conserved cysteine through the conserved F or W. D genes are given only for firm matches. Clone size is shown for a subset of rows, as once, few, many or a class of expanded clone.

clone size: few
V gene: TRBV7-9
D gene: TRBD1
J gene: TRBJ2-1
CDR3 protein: CASGGQGAPMTLEQFF
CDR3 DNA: TGTGCCAGCGGGGGACAGGGGGCCCCGATGACGCTAGAGCAGTTCTTC

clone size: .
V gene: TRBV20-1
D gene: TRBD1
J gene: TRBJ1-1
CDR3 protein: CSAGDPQGGDTEAFF
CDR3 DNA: TGCAGTGCTGGGGACCCCCAGGGGGGTGACACTGAAGCTTTCTTT

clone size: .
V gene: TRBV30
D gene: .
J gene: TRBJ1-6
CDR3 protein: CAWSAQPSASSPLHF
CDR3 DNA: TGTGCCTGGAGCGCTCAGCCGAGTGCGAGTTCACCCCTCCACTTT

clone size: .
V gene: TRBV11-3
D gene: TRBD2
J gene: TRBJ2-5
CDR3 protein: CASKRGGTQETQYF
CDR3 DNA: TGTGCCAGCAAGCGGGGGGGGACACAAGAGACCCAGTACTTC

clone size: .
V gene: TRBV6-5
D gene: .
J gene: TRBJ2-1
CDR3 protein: CASSYSVQYEQFF
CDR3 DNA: TGTGCCAGCAGTTACTCGGTTCAGTACGAGCAGTTCTTC

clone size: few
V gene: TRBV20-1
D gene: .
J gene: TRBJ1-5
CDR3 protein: CSARGNSNQPQHF
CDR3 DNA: TGCAGTGCTAGGGGCAATAGCAATCAGCCCCAGCATTTT

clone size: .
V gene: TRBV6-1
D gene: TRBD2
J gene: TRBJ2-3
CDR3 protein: CASIPEAGGLGFITSTDTQYF
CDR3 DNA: TGTGCCAGCATTCCGGAAGCGGGAGGTTTAGGATTCATCACTAGCACAGATACGCAGTATTTT

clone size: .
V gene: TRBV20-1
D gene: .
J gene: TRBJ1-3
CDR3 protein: CSAPVRSSGNTIYF
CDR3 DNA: TGCAGTGCTCCCGTACGGAGCTCTGGAAACACCATATATTTT

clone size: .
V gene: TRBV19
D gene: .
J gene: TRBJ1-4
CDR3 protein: CASSPAGTNEKLFF
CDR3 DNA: TGTGCCAGTAGTCCGGCAGGGACTAATGAAAAACTGTTTTTT

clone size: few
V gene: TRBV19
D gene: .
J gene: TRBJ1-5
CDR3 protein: CASSIVIGQQQPQHF
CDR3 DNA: TGTGCCAGTAGTATAGTCATTGGGCAGCAACAGCCCCAGCATTTT

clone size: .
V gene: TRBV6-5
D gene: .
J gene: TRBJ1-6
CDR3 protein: CASSYSSYNSPLHF
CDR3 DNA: TGTGCCAGCAGTTACAGCTCCTATAATTCACCCCTCCACTTT

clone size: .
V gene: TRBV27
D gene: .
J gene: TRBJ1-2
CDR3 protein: CASSEYGGDHGYTF
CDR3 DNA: TGTGCCAGCAGTGAATACGGAGGCGACCATGGCTACACCTTC

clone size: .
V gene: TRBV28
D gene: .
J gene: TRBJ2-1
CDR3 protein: CASRDGLGGVTSYNEQFF
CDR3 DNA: TGTGCCAGCAGGGATGGATTGGGGGGCGTGACCTCCTACAATGAGCAGTTCTTC

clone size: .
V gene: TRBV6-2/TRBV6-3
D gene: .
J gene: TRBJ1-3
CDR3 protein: CASSYPGAVGNTIYF
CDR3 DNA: TGTGCCAGCAGTTACCCGGGGGCTGTCGGAAACACCATATATTTT

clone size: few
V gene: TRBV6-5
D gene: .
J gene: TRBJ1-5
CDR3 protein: CASSYRGNSNQPQHF
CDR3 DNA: TGTGCCAGCAGTTACAGGGGAAATAGCAATCAGCCCCAGCATTTT

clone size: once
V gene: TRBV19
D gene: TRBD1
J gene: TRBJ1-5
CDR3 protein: CASSIRTGNRQPQHF
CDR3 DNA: TGTGCCAGTAGTATACGGACAGGGAATCGGCAGCCCCAGCATTTT

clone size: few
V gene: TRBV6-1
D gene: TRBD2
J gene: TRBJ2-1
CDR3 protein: CASRRGLAGNNEQFF
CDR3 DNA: TGTGCCAGCAGACGCGGACTAGCGGGAAACAATGAGCAGTTCTTC

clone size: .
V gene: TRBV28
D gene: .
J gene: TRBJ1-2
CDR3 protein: CASKPGGFYGYTF
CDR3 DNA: TGTGCCAGCAAACCCGGGGGTTTCTATGGCTACACCTTC

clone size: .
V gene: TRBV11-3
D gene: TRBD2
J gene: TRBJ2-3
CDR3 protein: CASSEGLAGGFRDTQYF
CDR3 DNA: TGTGCCAGCAGCGAGGGACTAGCGGGAGGGTTCAGAGATACGCAGTATTTT

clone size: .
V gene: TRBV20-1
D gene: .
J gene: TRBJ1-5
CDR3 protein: CSARDRQANQPQHF
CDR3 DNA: TGCAGTGCTAGAGATAGGCAGGCGAATCAGCCCCAGCATTTT

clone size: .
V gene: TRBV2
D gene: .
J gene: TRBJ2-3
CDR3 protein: CASSEIWGATDTQYF
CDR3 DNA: TGTGCCAGCAGTGAAATCTGGGGAGCTACAGATACGCAGTATTTT

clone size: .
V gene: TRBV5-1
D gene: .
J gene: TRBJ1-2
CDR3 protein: CASSSRQVEDGYTF
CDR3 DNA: TGCGCCAGCAGCTCCCGACAGGTTGAGGATGGCTACACCTTC

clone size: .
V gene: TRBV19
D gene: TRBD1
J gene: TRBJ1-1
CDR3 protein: CASSMGTGGRYTEAFF
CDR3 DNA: TGTGCCAGTAGTATGGGGACAGGGGGAAGGTACACTGAAGCTTTCTTT

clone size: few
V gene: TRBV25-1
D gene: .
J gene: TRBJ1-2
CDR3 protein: CASSELAGFSYGYTF
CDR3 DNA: TGTGCCAGCAGTGAATTGGCAGGGTTCAGCTATGGCTACACCTTC

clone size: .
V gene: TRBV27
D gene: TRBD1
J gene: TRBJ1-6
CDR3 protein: CASSFVGGQGVFNSPLHF
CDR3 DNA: TGTGCCAGCAGTTTTGTAGGGGGACAGGGGGTTTTTAATTCACCCCTCCACTTT

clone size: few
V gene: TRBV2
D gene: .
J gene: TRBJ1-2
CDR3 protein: CASSVRRDNYTF
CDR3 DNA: TGTGCCAGCAGTGTTCGACGGGACAACTACACCTTC

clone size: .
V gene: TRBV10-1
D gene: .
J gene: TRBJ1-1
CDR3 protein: CASSERGATGFAFF
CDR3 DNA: TGCGCCAGCAGTGAGAGGGGAGCTACAGGGTTCGCTTTCTTT

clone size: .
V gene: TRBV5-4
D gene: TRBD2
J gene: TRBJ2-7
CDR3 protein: CASSQYTSGRGSVQYF
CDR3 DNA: TGTGCCAGCAGCCAATACACTAGCGGGAGAGGTAGTGTGCAGTACTTC

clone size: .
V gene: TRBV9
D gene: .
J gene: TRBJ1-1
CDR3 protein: CASSVDGGYNTEAFF
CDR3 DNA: TGTGCCAGCAGCGTAGACGGGGGCTATAACACTGAAGCTTTCTTT

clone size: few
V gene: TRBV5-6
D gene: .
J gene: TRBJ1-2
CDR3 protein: CASSQGRTYGYTF
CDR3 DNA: TGTGCCAGCAGCCAAGGGAGGACATATGGCTACACCTTC

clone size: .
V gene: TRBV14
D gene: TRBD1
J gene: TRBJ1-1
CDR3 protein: CASSRLTGANLNTEAFF
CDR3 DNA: TGTGCCAGCAGCCGATTGACAGGGGCGAATTTGAACACTGAAGCTTTCTTT

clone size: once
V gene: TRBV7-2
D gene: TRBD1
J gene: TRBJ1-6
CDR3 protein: CASSFQGVDNSPLHF
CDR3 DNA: TGTGCCAGCAGCTTTCAGGGGGTTGATAATTCACCCCTCCACTTT

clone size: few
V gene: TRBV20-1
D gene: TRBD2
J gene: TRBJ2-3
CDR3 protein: CSAGGTSGGADTQYF
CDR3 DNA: TGCAGTGCGGGGGGGACTAGCGGGGGCGCAGATACGCAGTATTTT

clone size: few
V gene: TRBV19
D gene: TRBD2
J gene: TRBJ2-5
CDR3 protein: CASSIIAGGRETQYF
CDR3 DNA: TGTGCCAGTAGTATTATAGCGGGGGGGCGGGAGACCCAGTACTTC

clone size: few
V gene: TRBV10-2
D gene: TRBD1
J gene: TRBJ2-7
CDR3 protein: CASSVGYGTGGPYEQYF
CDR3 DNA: TGCGCCAGCTCCGTGGGGTACGGGACAGGGGGCCCCTACGAGCAGTACTTC

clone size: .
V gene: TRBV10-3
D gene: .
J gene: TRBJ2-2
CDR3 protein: CAISEEGVGAGELFF
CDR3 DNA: TGTGCCATCAGTGAGGAAGGCGTCGGAGCCGGGGAGCTGTTTTTT

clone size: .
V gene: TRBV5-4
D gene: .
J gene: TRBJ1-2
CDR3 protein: CASSLDPGALSGGYTF
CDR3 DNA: TGTGCCAGCAGCTTGGATCCAGGAGCTCTAAGTGGCGGCTACACCTTC

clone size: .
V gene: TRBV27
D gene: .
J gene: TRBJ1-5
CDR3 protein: CASSLLTGGRNQPQHF
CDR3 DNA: TGTGCCAGCAGTCTACTGACCGGGGGCCGCAATCAGCCCCAGCATTTT

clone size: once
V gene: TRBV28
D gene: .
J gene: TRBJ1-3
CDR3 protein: CASRGAGRNTIYF
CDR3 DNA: TGTGCCAGCAGGGGGGCAGGGAGAAACACCATATATTTT

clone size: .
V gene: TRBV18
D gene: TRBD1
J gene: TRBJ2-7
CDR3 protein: CASPRNQGAKGYEQYF
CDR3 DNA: TGTGCCAGCCCCCGAAACCAGGGGGCGAAGGGGTACGAGCAGTACTTC

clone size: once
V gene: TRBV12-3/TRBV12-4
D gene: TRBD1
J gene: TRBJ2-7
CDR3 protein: CASTLDRGDEQYF
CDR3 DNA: TGTGCCAGCACCCTCGACAGGGGTGACGAGCAGTACTTC

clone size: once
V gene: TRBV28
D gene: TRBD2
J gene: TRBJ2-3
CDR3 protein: CASERGGTDTQYF
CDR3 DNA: TGTGCCAGCGAGCGGGGGGGCACAGATACGCAGTATTTT

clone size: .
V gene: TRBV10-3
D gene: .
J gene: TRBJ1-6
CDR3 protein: CAISEGLTDYSPLHF
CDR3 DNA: TGTGCCATCAGTGAGGGTCTGACAGATTATTCACCCCTCCACTTT

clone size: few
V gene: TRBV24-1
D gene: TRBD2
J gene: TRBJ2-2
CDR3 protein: CATSDSLAGGPYVGELFF
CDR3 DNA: TGTGCCACCAGTGATTCTCTAGCGGGGGGGCCATATGTCGGGGAGCTGTTTTTT

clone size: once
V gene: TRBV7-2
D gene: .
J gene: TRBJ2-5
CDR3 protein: CASSYGDRSVGETQYF
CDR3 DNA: TGTGCCAGCAGCTATGGAGACAGGTCGGTGGGAGAGACCCAGTACTTC

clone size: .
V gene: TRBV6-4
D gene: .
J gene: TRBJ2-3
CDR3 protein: CASSDSETDTQYF
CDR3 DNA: TGTGCCAGCAGTGACTCGGAGACAGATACGCAGTATTTT

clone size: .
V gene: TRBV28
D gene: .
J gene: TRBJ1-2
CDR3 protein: CAIKDRRSGYTF
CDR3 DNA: TGTGCCATCAAGGACAGAAGGAGCGGCTACACCTTC

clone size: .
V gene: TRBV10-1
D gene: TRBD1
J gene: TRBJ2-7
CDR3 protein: CASSDPGTGSYEQYF
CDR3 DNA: TGCGCCAGCAGTGACCCCGGGACAGGTTCCTACGAGCAGTACTTC

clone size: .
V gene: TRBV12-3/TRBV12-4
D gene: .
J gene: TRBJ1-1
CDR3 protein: CASSFGIASLVRQAEAFF
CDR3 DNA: TGTGCCAGCAGTTTTGGAATCGCGAGTTTGGTAAGACAGGCTGAAGCTTTCTTT

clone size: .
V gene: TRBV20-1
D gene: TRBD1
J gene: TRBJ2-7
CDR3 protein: CSAFPGTASPSYEQYF
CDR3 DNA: TGCAGTGCTTTCCCCGGGACAGCGTCCCCCTCCTACGAGCAGTACTTC

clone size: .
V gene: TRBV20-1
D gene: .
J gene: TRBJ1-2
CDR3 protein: CSARQRNYGYTF
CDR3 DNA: TGCAGTGCTCGACAGCGAAACTATGGCTACACCTTC

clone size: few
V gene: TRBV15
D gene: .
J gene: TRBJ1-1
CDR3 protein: CATSETGQNTEAFF
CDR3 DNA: TGTGCCACCAGCGAGACAGGCCAGAACACTGAAGCTTTCTTT

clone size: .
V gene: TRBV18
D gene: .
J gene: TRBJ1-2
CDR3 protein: CASSPKLRQDPIGGYTF
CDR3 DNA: TGTGCCAGCTCACCAAAACTTAGACAGGACCCCATTGGAGGCTACACCTTC